This T cell receptor beta chain is drawn from a study of shared T cell receptors in the human thymus. Using immunoSEQ multiplex PCR, the repertoire was profiled, and TCRdb retains in-frame clones only, with some absent. The data show 650,000 to 950,000 clones, roughly 88% seen once. Germline V lookup: CDR1 GTSNPN, CDR2 SVGIG (reference sequence). The CDR3 spans 14 residues. Unmatched junction bases numbered 6, after V lost 7 bases and J lost 6 bases. The data also belong to a second study, concerning human thymus T cells.

This chain joins TRBV30 and TRBJ1-6; 10 bases align to TRBD1. The receptor was derived from a girl under three years old with a congenital heart defect. The sample taken for sequencing was thymocytes. As DNA, the CDR3 is TGTGCCTATCTCCGGGACAGGGGTAATTCACCCCTCCACTTT. Amino acids: CAYLRDRGNSPLHF.